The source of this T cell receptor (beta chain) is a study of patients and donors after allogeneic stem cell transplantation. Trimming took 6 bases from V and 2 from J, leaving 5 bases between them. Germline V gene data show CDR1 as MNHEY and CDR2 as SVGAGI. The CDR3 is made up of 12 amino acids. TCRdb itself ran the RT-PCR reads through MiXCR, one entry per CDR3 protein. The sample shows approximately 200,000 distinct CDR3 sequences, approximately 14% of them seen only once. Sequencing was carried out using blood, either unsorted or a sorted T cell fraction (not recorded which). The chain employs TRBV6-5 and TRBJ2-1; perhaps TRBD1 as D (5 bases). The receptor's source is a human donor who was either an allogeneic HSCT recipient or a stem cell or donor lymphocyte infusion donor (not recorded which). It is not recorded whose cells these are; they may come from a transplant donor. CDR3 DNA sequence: TGTGCCAGCAGGGACACCTACAATGAGCAGTTCTTC. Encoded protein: CASRDTYNEQFF.